This TCR beta chain originates from a study of blood T cell repertoires in COVID-19. Study information: Sites in the United States, Italy and Spain provided acute and convalescent COVID-19 samples.

The J segment lost 7 bases and the V segment lost 0 bases, leaving 2 bases of the junction unmatched. Looked up from germline, CDR1 is SGHRS and CDR2 is YFSETQ. This CDR3 has 14 residues. Method: immunoSEQ multiplex PCR; TCRdb's copy keeps in-frame clones and lacks some. The table has 150,000 to 200,000 clones, 76% seen once. Material: peripheral blood. This receptor was identified in a woman between 45 and 65 years old with active or convalescent COVID-19. The chain has TRBV5-1 and TRBJ1-4; 8 nucleotides agree with TRBD1. This CDR3 is CASSLEQGAEKLFF. As DNA, the CDR3 is TGCGCCAGCAGCTTGGAGCAGGGGGCTGAAAAACTGTTTTTT.